What follows are 2 T cell receptor beta chains derived from one specimen sequenced in a study of T cell repertoires and Cas9 in healthy adults. Some clones are missing from TCRdb's copy, which holds only in-frame ones; the method was immunoSEQ multiplex PCR. The data contain 20,000 to 25,000 clones, about nine tenths of them seen just once; the ten biggest clones take up over 0.7%. Sample: CD4+ effector T cells (CD127+, CD25-, CD137-, CD154-) from PBMCs; culture status not recorded. These TCRs come from a human donor in good health.

The chain couples TRBV15 to TRBJ1-1; D not certain. Germline CDR1 and CDR2: LNHNV and YYDKDF (reference sequence). Trimming stripped 0 bases from V and 1 base from J, with 6 bases between. The CDR3 spans 14 residues. The CDR3 DNA sequence: TGTGCCACCAGCAGAGATTACCAGAACACTGAAGCTTTCTTT. It specifies CATSRDYQNTEAFF.

The chain recombines TRBV10-1 with TRBJ2-1; TRBD2 matches at 11 bases. The CDR3 is made up of 17 amino acids. Germline values: CDR1 WNHNN, CDR2 SYGVQD (reference sequence). With V trimmed by 7 bases and J by 0 bases, 8 bases remained unmatched. CDR3 sequence reads: CASNPGTSGDSYNEQFF. The CDR3 nucleotides are TGCGCCAGCAATCCCGGGACTAGCGGAGACTCCTACAATGAGCAGTTCTTC.